These T cell receptor beta chains were read from a single sample in a study of cytomegalovirus exposure and HLA in healthy donors. Using immunoSEQ multiplex PCR, the repertoire was profiled, and TCRdb retains in-frame clones only, with some absent. The table includes approximately 150,000 clones, over 75% detected once. The sequencing sample was made of PBMCs. These TCRs come from a woman aged 25 to 39 in good health and CMV-seronegative. CDR3s include the opening cysteine and the closing phenylalanine or tryptophan. The D gene is left open where the match is weak. Some rows mark clone size as missing; the rest say once, few, many or name a class of expanded clone.

j_gene | abundance | v_gene | d_gene | CDR3aa | CDR3nt
TRBJ1-6 | - | TRBV4-2 | - | CASNYGQNNSPLHF | TGTGCCAGCAACTACGGACAGAATAATTCACCCCTCCACTTT
TRBJ2-5 | - | TRBV7-2 | - | CASSLVGGPETQYF | TGTGCCAGCAGCTTAGTTGGGGGCCCGGAGACCCAGTACTTC
TRBJ1-5 | - | TRBV5-4 | TRBD1 | CASSLDGTGSQPQHF | TGTGCCAGCAGCTTGGACGGGACAGGGTCTCAGCCCCAGCATTTT
TRBJ1-2 | - | TRBV10-1 | TRBD1 | CASSPGQGDGYTF | TGCGCCAGCAGTCCGGGACAGGGAGATGGCTACACCTTC
TRBJ2-5 | - | TRBV2 | TRBD1 | CASSWTGRETQYF | TGTGCCAGCAGTTGGACAGGGCGAGAGACCCAGTACTTC
TRBJ2-1 | - | TRBV4-1 | TRBD1 | CASSQDPATGSWNEQFF | TGCGCCAGCAGCCAAGATCCGGCGACAGGGAGCTGGAATGAGCAGTTCTTC
TRBJ2-6 | few | TRBV2 | - | CASSDALSGANVLTF | TGTGCCAGCAGTGACGCACTCTCTGGGGCCAACGTCCTGACTTTC
TRBJ2-5 | - | TRBV30 | - | CAWSIGQQETQYF | TGTGCCTGGAGCATTGGACAGCAAGAGACCCAGTACTTC
TRBJ2-7 | - | TRBV10-3 | TRBD1 | CAISESGQGSKGGLSDEQYF | TGTGCCATCAGTGAGTCGGGACAGGGATCTAAGGGGGGCTTATCGGACGAGCAGTACTTC
TRBJ2-2 | - | TRBV6-4 | TRBD1 | CASSAGTGGTGELFF | TGTGCCAGCAGCGCCGGGACAGGGGGCACCGGGGAGCTGTTTTTT
TRBJ2-5 | - | TRBV5-4 | - | CASSLDQGLETQYF | TGTGCCAGCAGCTTGGATCAGGGGCTGGAGACCCAGTACTTC
TRBJ2-7 | - | TRBV6-1 | TRBD1 | CASRRTGAHEQYF | TGTGCCAGCAGGCGGACAGGGGCCCACGAGCAGTACTTC
TRBJ2-7 | - | TRBV27 | - | CASSPPGEQYF | TGTGCCAGCAGCCCCCCCGGCGAGCAGTACTTC
TRBJ2-7 | - | TRBV29-1 | TRBD2 | CSARLAGGLVYEQYF | TGCAGCGCGAGACTAGCGGGGGGGCTGGTCTACGAGCAGTACTTC
TRBJ2-5 | - | TRBV7-2 | - | CASSSIVEETQYF | TGTGCCAGCAGCTCCATCGTGGAGGAGACCCAGTACTTC
TRBJ2-1 | - | TRBV6-1 | TRBD2 | CASSDMSGGAYNEQFF | TGTGCCAGCAGTGATATGAGCGGGGGGGCCTACAATGAGCAGTTCTTC
TRBJ1-2 | few | TRBV4-3 | - | CASSQDNGGADYGYTF | TGCGCCAGCAGCCAAGATAACGGGGGGGCCGACTATGGCTACACCTTC
TRBJ2-1 | - | TRBV5-6 | - | CASSLVGVSSYNEQFF | TGTGCCAGCAGCTTGGTAGGGGTTAGCTCCTACAATGAGCAGTTCTTC
TRBJ2-5 | - | TRBV2 | TRBD2 | CASSEVTSGSQDQETQYF | TGTGCCAGCAGTGAAGTAACTAGCGGGAGTCAGGACCAAGAGACCCAGTACTTC
TRBJ1-3 | - | TRBV9 | - | CASSSRTQGSGNTIYF | TGTGCCAGCAGCTCCCGGACCCAGGGTTCTGGAAACACCATATATTTT
TRBJ2-2 | - | TRBV30 | - | CAWSGYSNGGTGELFF | TGTGCCTGGAGTGGCTATTCGAACGGGGGCACCGGGGAGCTGTTTTTT
TRBJ2-1 | - | TRBV4-1 | - | CASSQDSGLLSYNEQFF | TGCGCCAGCAGCCAAGATAGCGGACTTCTGTCCTACAATGAGCAGTTCTTC
TRBJ2-7 | - | TRBV7-2 | TRBD2 | CARSGGDSSYEQYF | TGTGCCCGCTCCGGGGGGGATAGCTCCTACGAGCAGTACTTC
TRBJ2-7 | once | TRBV19 | - | CASSIQRSGEQYF | TGTGCCAGTAGTATACAGAGGTCTGGGGAGCAGTACTTC
TRBJ2-7 | - | TRBV4-1 | - | CASSQGRATLSYEQYF | TGCGCCAGCAGCCAAGGTCGCGCCACCCTCTCCTACGAGCAGTACTTC
TRBJ2-3 | - | TRBV5-8 | - | CASSQMGGRGSTDTQYF | TGTGCCAGCAGCCAAATGGGCGGGCGGGGAAGCACAGATACGCAGTATTTT
TRBJ2-7 | - | TRBV27 | - | CASSPDRLNYEQYF | TGTGCCAGCAGCCCCGACAGGCTGAACTACGAGCAGTACTTC
TRBJ1-4 | - | TRBV28 | - | CASSFREKLFF | TGTGCCAGCAGTTTTCGTGAAAAACTGTTTTTT
TRBJ1-1 | - | TRBV11-2 | - | CASSPGHPNTEAFF | TGTGCCAGCAGCCCCGGACACCCGAACACTGAAGCTTTCTTT
TRBJ1-1 | - | TRBV19 | TRBD1 | CASGTGDTEAFF | TGTGCCAGCGGCACAGGGGACACTGAAGCTTTCTTT
TRBJ1-1 | - | TRBV6-5 | - | CASVNRVNTEAFF | TGTGCCAGTGTCAACAGGGTGAACACTGAAGCTTTCTTT
TRBJ1-3 | - | TRBV5-1 | - | CASSLKQGGNGNTIYF | TGCGCCAGCAGCTTGAAACAGGGTGGAAACGGAAACACCATATATTTT
TRBJ2-3 | - | TRBV11-2 | TRBD2 | CASSLAKGLAGRIDTQYF | TGTGCCAGCAGCTTAGCCAAAGGACTAGCGGGAAGAATAGATACGCAGTATTTT
TRBJ2-2 | - | TRBV25-1 | TRBD1 | CASSGDRAADTGELFF | TGTGCCAGCAGTGGTGACAGGGCTGCGGACACCGGGGAGCTGTTTTTT
TRBJ2-7 | - | TRBV6-6 | - | CASSQPRGGNWDEQYF | TGTGCCAGCAGTCAGCCTCGAGGGGGAAATTGGGACGAGCAGTACTTC
TRBJ2-7 | - | TRBV6-5 | - | CASSYRRQDYEQYF | TGTGCCAGCAGTTACCGCCGACAGGACTACGAGCAGTACTTC
TRBJ1-1 | once | TRBV5-1 | TRBD1 | CASSLVGTANTEAFF | TGCGCCAGCAGCTTGGTGGGGACAGCGAACACTGAAGCTTTCTTT
TRBJ1-2 | once | TRBV7-9 | TRBD1 | CASSRSGQGAGGGYGYTF | TGTGCCAGCAGCCGTTCTGGGCAGGGGGCAGGGGGAGGCTATGGCTACACCTTC
TRBJ2-3 | - | TRBV30 | TRBD2 | CAGGTMTDTQYF | TGTGCCGGGGGGACTATGACAGATACGCAGTATTTT
TRBJ2-3 | - | TRBV5-1 | TRBD2 | CASSLLAGGDLRSTDTQYF | TGCGCCAGCAGCTTACTAGCGGGGGGGGACCTAAGAAGCACAGATACGCAGTATTTT
TRBJ1-5 | few | TRBV6-1 | TRBD1 | CASYDRGRQPQHF | TGTGCCAGCTATGACAGGGGGCGGCAGCCCCAGCATTTT
TRBJ1-1 | - | TRBV5-6 | - | CASSLDLIGRTNTEAFF | TGTGCCAGCAGCTTGGACCTGATTGGGCGAACCAACACTGAAGCTTTCTTT
TRBJ2-5 | once | TRBV5-1 | TRBD2 | CASSPGWLAVQETQYF | TGCGCCAGCAGCCCCGGTTGGCTAGCGGTCCAAGAGACCCAGTACTTC
TRBJ2-1 | - | TRBV5-5 | TRBD2 | CASSLVGLALSPYNEQFF | TGTGCCAGCAGCTTGGTGGGACTAGCGCTGTCACCCTACAATGAGCAGTTCTTC
TRBJ2-5 | - | TRBV5-1 | - | CASSLASAGGQETQYF | TGCGCCAGCAGCTTGGCTAGCGCAGGGGGCCAAGAGACCCAGTACTTC
TRBJ1-1 | - | TRBV5-4 | - | CASSPDSVNTEAFF | TGTGCCAGCAGCCCGGACAGCGTGAACACTGAAGCTTTCTTT
TRBJ1-2 | - | TRBV7-2 | TRBD1 | CASTQDRGYGYTF | TGTGCCAGCACCCAAGACAGGGGATATGGCTACACCTTC
TRBJ2-2 | - | TRBV2 | TRBD2 | CASSVIAGNTGELFF | TGTGCCAGCAGTGTCATAGCGGGGAACACCGGGGAGCTGTTTTTT
TRBJ2-1 | - | TRBV4-3 | TRBD1 | CASSRPDRSHYNEQFF | TGCGCCAGCAGCCGCCCGGACAGGTCCCACTACAATGAGCAGTTCTTC
TRBJ2-7 | - | TRBV11-2 | TRBD1 | CASSFRTGASYEQYF | TGTGCCAGCAGCTTTCGGACAGGGGCCTCCTACGAGCAGTACTTC
TRBJ2-7 | once | TRBV7-9 | TRBD2 | CASSSLTSGFYEQYF | TGTGCCAGCAGCTCCTTAACTAGCGGCTTCTACGAGCAGTACTTC
TRBJ1-2 | once | TRBV4-3 | - | CASSPNRVDYGYTF | TGCGCCAGCAGCCCCAACAGGGTCGACTATGGCTACACCTTC
TRBJ2-5 | - | TRBV15 | TRBD2 | CATSIGGRAGETQYF | TGTGCCACCAGCATAGGCGGGAGGGCCGGGGAGACCCAGTACTTC
TRBJ2-1 | - | TRBV11-1 | TRBD2 | CASSLAGLGDYNEQFF | TGTGCCAGCAGCTTAGCCGGACTAGGGGACTACAATGAGCAGTTCTTC
TRBJ1-1 | - | TRBV15 | - | CATSRNRQNTEAFF | TGTGCCACCAGCAGAAACAGGCAAAACACTGAAGCTTTCTTT